Included here is one T cell receptor (beta chain) sequence, with context. This specimen comes from a study of technical replicates of blood from a few donors. This table comes from immunoSEQ multiplex PCR, and its TCRdb copy is limited to in-frame clones, with some not included. The sample records under 95,000 clones, 85% to 95% being singletons. V lost 5 bases, J lost 7 bases, and 7 bases stayed unmatched. Germline CDR1 SNHLY, CDR2 FYNNEI. This CDR3 is built from 14 residues. This receptor was obtained from a human donor in good health. The specimen sequenced was T cells isolated from PBMCs. This chain joins TRBV2 and TRBJ2-1; the match to TRBD2 covers 8 bases. The DNA of the CDR3 is TGTGCCAGCAGTAGCGGGAGTATTCCAAATGAGCAGTTCTTC. It specifies CASSSGSIPNEQFF.